This entry describes one TCR beta chain. An oligo carrying a UMI was ligated to the cDNA 3' end. First-round PCR used three to four cycles and beta primers RC1.1 and RC1.2 covering TRBC1 and TRBC2. TCRdb re-called the UMI-ligation and nested PCR reads with MiXCR, one entry per CDR3 protein. The repertoire holds tens of thousands of distinct CDR3 sequences, with 6% to 8% as singletons. There are 14 residues in the CDR3. The V end lost 0 bases, the J end lost 0 bases, and 9 bases lay between the germline ends. Germline V gives CDR1 DFQATT, CDR2 SNEGSKA (reference sequence). The sample is drawn from a study of quantifying T cell responses using KT2 cells. Study summary: TCR alpha and beta constant-region primers primed reverse transcription of RNA. Estimated efficiency of the T4 ligation step was above 9% under optimum conditions. The second PCR was a qPCR stopped at a predetermined fluorescence threshold.

The sample is PBMC spiked with counted cells of clone KT2. Fixed numbers of PBMC received varying amounts of KT2 cells. This receptor was identified in a human donor. The chain links TRBV20-1 to TRBJ2-7; perhaps D is TRBD1 or TRBD2 (5 bases each). Material for sequencing was PBMCs spiked with cells of the T cell clone KT2. CDR3 residues: CSAREGTGSYEQYF. The CDR3 bases are TGCAGTGCTAGAGAAGGGACGGGCTCCTACGAGCAGTACTTC.